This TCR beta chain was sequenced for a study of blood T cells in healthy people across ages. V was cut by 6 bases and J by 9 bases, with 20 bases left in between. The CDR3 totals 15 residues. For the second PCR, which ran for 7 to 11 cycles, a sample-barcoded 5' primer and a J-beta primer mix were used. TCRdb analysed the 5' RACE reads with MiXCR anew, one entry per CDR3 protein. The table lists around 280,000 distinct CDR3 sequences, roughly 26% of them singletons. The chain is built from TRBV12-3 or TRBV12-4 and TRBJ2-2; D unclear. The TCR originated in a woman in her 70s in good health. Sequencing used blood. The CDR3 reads CASSPGRHISRELFF. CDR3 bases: TGTGCCAGCAGCCCGGGCCGGCACATCTCTCGGGAGCTGTTTTTT.